The table lists the clone carrying this T cell receptor (beta chain) with a count of one. The germline V gene encodes CDR1 PRHDT and CDR2 FYEKMQ (reference sequence). Trimming took off 7 bases at V and 4 bases at J, with 10 bases between the two ends. This CDR3 comprises 13 residues. The record originates from a study of blood T cell repertoires in COVID-19. Looking at the study overall: PBMCs, B-cell-depleted T cells, or T cells provided the cDNA or gDNA that made up the material.

This table comes from immunoSEQ multiplex PCR, and its TCRdb copy is limited to in-frame clones, with some not included. The data show more than 250,000 clones, around 87% seen once. The rearrangement joins TRBV13 to TRBJ2-2; weak D call: TRBD1 (6 bases). This clonotype was sampled from a woman in her thirties who had recovered from COVID-19. The sequenced sample was PBMCs or T cells enriched from blood (not recorded which). The DNA of the CDR3 is TGTGCCAGCACACAGGGTTCCACCGGGGAGCTGTTTTTT. Protein: CASTQGSTGELFF.